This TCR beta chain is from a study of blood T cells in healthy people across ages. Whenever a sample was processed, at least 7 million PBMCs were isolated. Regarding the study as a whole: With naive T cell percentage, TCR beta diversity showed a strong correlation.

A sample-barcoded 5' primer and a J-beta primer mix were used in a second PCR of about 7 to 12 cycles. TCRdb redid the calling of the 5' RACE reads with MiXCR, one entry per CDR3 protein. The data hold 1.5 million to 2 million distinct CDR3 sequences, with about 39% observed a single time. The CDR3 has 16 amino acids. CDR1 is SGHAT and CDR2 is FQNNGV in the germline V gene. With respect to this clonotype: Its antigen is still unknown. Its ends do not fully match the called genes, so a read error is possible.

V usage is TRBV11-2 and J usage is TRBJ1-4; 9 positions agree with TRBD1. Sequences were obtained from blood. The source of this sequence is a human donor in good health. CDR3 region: CASSPWDRATNEKLFF. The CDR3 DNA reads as TGTGCCAGCAGCCCCTGGGACAGGGCGACTAATGAAAAGCTGTTTTTT. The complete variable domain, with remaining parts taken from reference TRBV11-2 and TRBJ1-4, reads EAGVAQSPRYKIIEKRQSVAFWCNPISGHATLYWYQQILGQGPKLLIQFQNNGVVDDSQLPKDRFSAERLKGVDSTLKIQPAKLEDSAVYLCASSPWDRATNEKLFFGSGTQLSVL.